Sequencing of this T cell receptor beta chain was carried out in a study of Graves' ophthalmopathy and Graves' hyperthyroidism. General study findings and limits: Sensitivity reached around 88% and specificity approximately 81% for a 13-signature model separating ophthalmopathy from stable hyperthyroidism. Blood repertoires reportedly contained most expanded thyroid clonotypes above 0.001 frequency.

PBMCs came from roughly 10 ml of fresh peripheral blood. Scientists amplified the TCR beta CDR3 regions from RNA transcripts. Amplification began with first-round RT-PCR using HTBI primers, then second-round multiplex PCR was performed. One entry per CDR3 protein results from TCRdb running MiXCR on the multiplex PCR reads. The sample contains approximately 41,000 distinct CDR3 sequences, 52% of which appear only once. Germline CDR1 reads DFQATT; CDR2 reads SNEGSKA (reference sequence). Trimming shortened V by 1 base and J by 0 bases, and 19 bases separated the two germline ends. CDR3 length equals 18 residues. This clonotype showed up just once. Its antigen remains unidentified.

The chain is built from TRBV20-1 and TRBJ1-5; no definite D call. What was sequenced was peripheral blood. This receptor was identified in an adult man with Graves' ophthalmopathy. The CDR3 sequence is CSARGAPLPLYSNQPQHF. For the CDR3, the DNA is TGCAGTGCTAGAGGCGCCCCCCTACCCCTATATAGCAATCAGCCCCAGCATTTT.